This TCR beta chain was recorded in a study of control samples from healthy donors and cancer patients. This CDR3 comprises 12 residues. The V end lost 6 bases, the J end lost 5 bases, and 11 bases lay between the germline ends. Germline CDR1 and CDR2: MNHEY and SVGEGT. Sequencing was performed with immunoSEQ multiplex PCR; in TCRdb, only in-frame clones are kept and a portion is missing. This sample carries 150,000 or so clones, about 91% of them seen once, and the ten largest clones take nearly 5%. This clonotype was obtained from a woman aged 25 to 39 in good health. The J gene is TRBJ2-7, the V gene TRBV6-2 or TRBV6-3, with no clear D. Material: blood. DNA for the CDR3: TGTGCCAGCAGCGGCAGGTCGGACGAGCAGTACTTC. Protein sequence: CASSGRSDEQYF.